This section outlines one T cell receptor (beta chain) sequence together with its context. Its antigen remains unknown. Between about 2014 and 2018, patients underwent resection in Japan or China. Histologic diagnosis was independently verified by two lung pathologists. Data came from immunoSEQ multiplex PCR; TCRdb stores just in-frame clones and leaves some out. This table holds around 41,000 clones, roughly 80% found once. These data belong to a study of immune evolution from preneoplasia to lung adenocarcinoma. General observations from the study: Top clone frequencies peaked in normal lung, apparently declining through invasive adenocarcinoma.

The J segment lost 7 bases and the V segment lost 8 bases, leaving 9 bases of the junction unmatched. Per germline, CDR1 SGHRS and CDR2 YFSETQ. The CDR3 sequence is 14 residues long. The sequence was obtained from a person between 60 and 69 years old with lung adenocarcinoma. Sample: FFPE invasive lung adenocarcinoma tissue. The rearrangement links TRBV5-1 to TRBJ2-2; TRBD2 agrees at 9 bases. CDR3 in DNA: TGCGCCAGTCAGGTTAGCGGGAGTCTCGGGGAGCTGTTTTTT. Encoded protein: CASQVSGSLGELFF.